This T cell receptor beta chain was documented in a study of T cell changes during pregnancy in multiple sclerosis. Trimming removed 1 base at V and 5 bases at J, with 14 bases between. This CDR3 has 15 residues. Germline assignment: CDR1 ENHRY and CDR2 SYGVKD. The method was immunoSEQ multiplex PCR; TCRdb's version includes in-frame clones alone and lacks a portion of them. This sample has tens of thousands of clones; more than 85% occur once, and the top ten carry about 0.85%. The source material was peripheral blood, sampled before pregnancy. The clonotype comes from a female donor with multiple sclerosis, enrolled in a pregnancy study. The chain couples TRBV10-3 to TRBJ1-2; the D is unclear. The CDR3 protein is CAISEFRGSLYGYTF. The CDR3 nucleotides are TGTGCCATCAGTGAGTTTCGGGGATCACTATATGGCTACACCTTC.